One and the same sample provided the 30 T cell receptor beta chains below, sequenced in a study of OX40 agonist ivuxolimab in advanced cancers. Sequencing was performed with immunoSEQ multiplex PCR; in TCRdb, only in-frame clones are kept and a portion is missing. The sample lists about 93,000 clones, around 90% occurring once. The specimen was CD4+ or CD8+ T cells sorted from blood, collected in a trial of the OX40 agonist ivuxolimab. The receptors shown here come from an adult with an advanced solid tumor such as melanoma, head and neck, liver or kidney cancer.

The CDR3 nucleotides read TGTGCCAGCAGTCCCTTGGACAGGGTGTACTTC. Translated: CASSPLDRVYF. V is TRBV6-5 and J is TRBJ2-7, with 8 nucleotides matching TRBD1. This CDR3 is built from 11 residues. From germline, CDR1 is MNHEY and CDR2 SVGAGI. Unmatched junction bases numbered 6, after V lost 5 bases and J lost 12 bases.

V gene TRBV6-1 combines with J gene TRBJ1-1; unclear D gene. Germline V CDR1 and CDR2: MNHNS, SASEGT. This CDR3 spans 14 amino acids. Trimming took 6 bases from V and 0 from J, leaving 11 bases between them. The CDR3 loop reads CASRLDGLNTEAFF. CDR3 DNA sequence: TGTGCCAGCAGATTGGACGGCCTGAACACTGAAGCTTTCTTT.

The chain uses TRBV7-2 and TRBJ1-2; D may be TRBD1 (6 bases). V was trimmed by 5 bases and J by 7 bases, leaving 20 bases between them. Germline V gives CDR1 SGHTA, CDR2 FQGNSA. CDR3 size: 15 residues. The CDR3: CASSPLGAEGGGYTF. Here the CDR3 DNA reads TGTGCCAGCAGCCCTTTGGGGGCGGAGGGGGGTGGCTACACCTTC.

In this sample, this clone turned up once. The CDR3 is CASSRDNIYNEQFF. The CDR3, as DNA: TGCGCCAGCAGCCGGGACAACATATACAATGAGCAGTTCTTC. This chain connects TRBV10-2 to TRBJ2-1; D is possibly TRBD1 (6 bases). Trimming stripped 6 bases from V and 4 bases from J, with 13 bases between. CDR1 WSHSY and CDR2 SAAADI come from the germline V gene. This CDR3 contains 14 residues.

The rearrangement links TRBV6-1 to TRBJ1-1; D unclear. Trimming shortened V by 7 bases and J by 3 bases, and 12 bases separated the two germline ends. The germline V gene has CDR1 MNHNS and CDR2 SASEGT. CDR3 length: 13 amino acids. The CDR3 DNA sequence: TGTGCCAGCATGCGGTCCCGGGACACTGAAGCTTTCTTT. Its translation: CASMRSRDTEAFF.

The chain employs TRBV6-1 and TRBJ2-7, with TRBD2 matching 13 bases. This CDR3 is built from 15 residues. Per the germline V gene, CDR1 is MNHNS and CDR2 is SASEGT. J gave up 9 bases and V 6 bases, and 11 bases lay outside the gene matches. CDR3 loop: CASRDKGLAGSRQYF. The CDR3 nucleotides read TGTGCCAGCAGGGACAAGGGACTAGCGGGGTCGAGGCAGTACTTC.

This clone was seen only once. The J gene is TRBJ2-5, the V gene TRBV4-1, with TRBD1 identical over 9 bases. Per germline, CDR1 MGHRA and CDR2 YSYEKL. The CDR3 runs 16 residues. After removal of 1 base from V and 5 bases from J, the junction contained 8 bases not matched to a gene. CDR3: CASSQGTGGAVETQYF. The CDR3 DNA follows: TGCGCCAGCAGCCAAGGTACAGGGGGCGCGGTGGAGACCCAGTACTTC.

The chain recombines TRBV27 with TRBJ2-7, with a tentative D call TRBD1 (5 bases). V shed 2 bases and J shed 2 bases, with 13 bases lying between them. The germline CDR1 and CDR2 sequences are MNHEY and SMNVEV (reference sequence). This CDR3 region has 15 residues. The CDR3 here is CASSLVAGKAYEQYF. DNA for the CDR3: TGTGCCAGCAGTTTAGTGGCAGGGAAGGCCTACGAGCAGTACTTC.

The chain couples TRBV30 to TRBJ1-1, with 9 bases lining up with TRBD1. V was clipped by 5 bases and J by 3 bases; unmatched bases: 4. The CDR3 is 13 residues long. Germline assignment: CDR1 GTSNPN and CDR2 SVGIG (reference sequence). The CDR3 DNA is TGTGCCTGGCACAGGGGGCGAGACACTGAAGCTTTCTTT. Protein: CAWHRGRDTEAFF. Full variable domain (rest looked up from reference TRBV30 and TRBJ1-1): SQTIHQWPATLVQPVGSPLSLECTVEGTSNPNLYWYRQAAGRGLQLLFYSVGIGQISSEVPQNLSASRPQDRQFILSSKKLLLSDSGFYLCAWHRGRDTEAFFGQGTRLTVV.

This clone occurred once. The chain employs TRBV5-4 and TRBJ2-1; 7 bases align to TRBD2. The J segment lost 4 bases and the V segment lost 0 bases, leaving 10 bases of the junction unmatched. The CDR3 contains 17 residues. Germline V CDR1 and CDR2: SGHNT, YYREEE (reference sequence). Here the CDR3 DNA reads TGTGCCAGCAGCTTGGGTGGCCCGAGCGGGGAGTACAATGAGCAGTTCTTC. This sequence encodes CASSLGGPSGEYNEQFF.

The rearrangement uses TRBV10-1 and TRBJ2-3, with D tentatively TRBD2 (6 bases). Germline V gives CDR1 WNHNN, CDR2 SYGVQD (reference sequence). The CDR3 is 16 residues long. The ends were cut back, 3 bases at V and 3 bases at J, with 16 bases in the middle. CDR3 loop: CASSEIAGKLTDTQYF. The DNA of the CDR3 is TGCGCCAGCAGTGAAATCGCGGGAAAATTAACAGATACGCAGTATTTT.

The chain links TRBV19 to TRBJ2-1; TRBD2 agrees at 7 bases. The germline gives CDR1 LNHDA, CDR2 SQIVND (reference sequence). This CDR3 contains 14 residues. The trim removed 10 bases at V and 2 bases at J, leaving 8 bases unmatched. The CDR3 is CATREGGAYNEQFF. The CDR3 coding sequence is TGTGCCACCAGGGAGGGAGGGGCCTACAATGAGCAGTTCTTC.

The chain employs TRBV5-1 and TRBJ2-2; D is unclear. This CDR3 region has 18 residues. Germline CDR1 is SGHRS and CDR2 is YFSETQ. Trimming stripped 3 bases from V and 11 bases from J, with 29 bases between. The CDR3 sequence: CASSYGPRAAIIGSELFF. Here the CDR3 DNA reads TGCGCCAGCAGCTATGGACCCCGGGCGGCTATCATTGGTAGCGAGCTGTTTTTT.

As for this clone: Distinct nucleotide sequences in the sample also encode this CDR3. The chain recombines TRBV5-4 with TRBJ2-5, with D perhaps matching TRBD2 (5 bases). The CDR3 runs 14 residues. The V gene's germline CDR1 is SGHNT and CDR2 YYREEE (reference sequence). V was clipped by 0 bases and J by 5 bases, with 11 bases between them. CDR3 in DNA: TGTGCCAGCAGCTTGGCGGGTAGGGAGGAGACCCAGTACTTC. Protein: CASSLAGREETQYF.

The chain uses TRBV5-1 and TRBJ2-3; 7 bases are shared with TRBD2. V was pared by 0 bases and J by 4 bases, with 5 bases of the junction left unmatched. The length of the CDR3 is 15 residues. Germline CDR1 SGHRS, CDR2 YFSETQ. The CDR3 spells CASSLDGLGADTQYF. The CDR3 coding sequence is TGCGCCAGCAGCTTGGATGGACTAGGGGCAGATACGCAGTATTTT.

The gene calls are TRBV7-3 and TRBJ2-7; perhaps TRBD1 as D (5 bases). Germline values: CDR1 SGHTA, CDR2 FQGTGA. Trimming took off 5 bases at V and 3 bases at J, with 14 bases between the two ends. The CDR3 has 14 residues. The chain's CDR3 is CASSPGLGVYEQYF. Here the CDR3 DNA reads TGTGCCAGCAGCCCAGGGCTAGGCGTCTACGAGCAGTACTTC.

The rearrangement links TRBV7-2 to TRBJ2-3; perhaps TRBD1 as D (6 bases). Germline-derived CDR1 and CDR2 are SGHTA and FQGNSA. The CDR3 loop spans 13 amino acids. Trimming took off 8 bases at V and 6 bases at J, with 15 bases between the two ends. For the CDR3, the DNA is TGTGCCAGCGGGCAGGGGATTGTTGATACGCAGTATTTT. It specifies CASGQGIVDTQYF.

The rearrangement links TRBV19 to TRBJ1-1; possibly TRBD1 for D (5 bases). The CDR3 is 14 amino acids. Germline values: CDR1 LNHDA, CDR2 SQIVND (reference sequence). Trimming removed 3 bases at V and 5 bases at J, with 13 bases between. CDR3 coding DNA: TGTGCCAGTAGTATGGTAGCCGAGGGGACTGAAGCTTTCTTT. Translating it yields CASSMVAEGTEAFF.

This chain joins TRBV2 and TRBJ1-6; a possible D gene is TRBD1 (6 bases). Per germline, CDR1 SNHLY and CDR2 FYNNEI. CDR3 length equals 18 residues. V lost 5 bases, J lost 0 bases, and 17 bases lay in between. CDR3 nucleotides: TGTGCCAGCAGTACCCGAGACAGGCCGAGCTCCTATAATTCACCCCTCCACTTT. Amino acids: CASSTRDRPSSYNSPLHF.

V usage is TRBV7-6 and J usage is TRBJ2-5; D tentatively fits TRBD1 or TRBD2 (5 bases each). V lost 6 bases and J 1 base, leaving 15 bases between the germline ends. Germline CDR1 and CDR2: SGHVS and FNYEAQ. This CDR3 comprises 15 residues. DNA for the CDR3: TGTGCCAGCAGTCGGGACCGTACCGCCCAAGAGACCCAGTACTTC. Translated, it gives CASSRDRTAQETQYF.

The chain carries TRBV10-3 and TRBJ2-5; 13 nucleotides agree with TRBD2. CDR1 and CDR2 (germline): ENHRY, SYGVKD. The CDR3 runs 16 residues. V trimming: 6 bases; J trimming: 5 bases; junction bases outside the gene matches: 9. The CDR3 region has the DNA TGTGCCATCAGGGGGACTAGCGGGGATCTTCGGGAGACCCAGTACTTC. It codes for CAIRGTSGDLRETQYF.

This clone has just one count. The V call is TRBV15, the J call TRBJ2-1; TRBD2 agrees at 10 bases. The junction had 7 bases not matched to a gene; V was cut back by 0 bases and J by 8 bases. Germline-derived CDR1 and CDR2 are LNHNV and YYDKDF (reference sequence). CDR3 length: 16 residues. This chain's CDR3 is CATSRDLASGSYEQFF. CDR3 in DNA: TGTGCCACCAGCAGAGATCTAGCTAGCGGGAGCTATGAGCAGTTCTTC. The full variable domain, completed using reference TRBV15 and TRBJ2-1, is DAMVIQNPRYQVTQFGKPVTLSCSQTLNHNVMYWYQQKSSQAPKLLFHYYDKDFNNEADTPDNFQSRRPNTSFCFLDIRSPGLGDTAMYLCATSRDLASGSYEQFFGPGTRLTVL.

The V and J genes are TRBV10-3 and TRBJ2-7, with TRBD1 matching 7 bases. The germline CDR1 and CDR2 sequences are ENHRY and SYGVKD. This CDR3 has 16 residues. Trimming cost V 0 bases and J 2 bases; bases outside gene matches: 7. The CDR3 DNA reads as TGTGCCATCAGTGAGTCGACGACAGGGAAAGCCTACGAGCAGTACTTC. It translates to CAISESTTGKAYEQYF.

This clone was counted a single time. The rearrangement links TRBV5-1 to TRBJ1-5; 8 positions agree with TRBD1. This CDR3 region has 14 residues. V trimming: 0 bases; J trimming: 10 bases; junction bases outside the gene matches: 6. From germline, CDR1 is SGHRS and CDR2 YFSETQ. DNA for the CDR3: TGCGCCAGCAGCTTGGCACAGGGGGATGCTCCCCAGCATTTT. This codes for CASSLAQGDAPQHF.

This clone has a single count. The chain links TRBV18 to TRBJ1-1; D unresolved. Germline values: CDR1 KGHSH, CDR2 LQKENI. The CDR3 loop spans 15 amino acids. V gave up 5 bases and J gave up 3 bases, with 16 bases separating them. In DNA, the CDR3 is TGTGCCAGCTCATCACTCGGAACCCTTGACACTGAAGCTTTCTTT. Encoded protein: CASSSLGTLDTEAFF.

The chain joins TRBV6-5 to TRBJ2-7; tentative D call: TRBD1 (6 bases). Germline-derived CDR1 and CDR2 are MNHEY and SVGAGI. CDR3 length: 14 amino acids. Trimming cost V 2 bases and J 0 bases, with 8 bases left between them. CDR3 residues: CASSYQGRSYEQYF. In DNA form, the CDR3 reads TGTGCCAGCAGTTACCAGGGGCGCTCCTACGAGCAGTACTTC.

This clone was picked up one time. The J gene is TRBJ1-1, the V gene TRBV19; maybe TRBD1 (5 bases). V gave up 5 bases and J gave up 1 base, with 14 bases separating them. There are 15 residues in the CDR3. Germline lookup yields CDR1 LNHDA and CDR2 SQIVND (reference sequence). The CDR3 sequence is CASSQVWGWNTEAFF. The CDR3 DNA sequence: TGTGCCAGTAGTCAGGTTTGGGGCTGGAACACTGAAGCTTTCTTT.

This chain links TRBV6-5 with TRBJ2-7, with 8 bases identical to TRBD1. Looked up from germline, CDR1 is MNHEY and CDR2 is SVGAGI. The CDR3 spans 15 residues. Losses at the gene ends were 6 bases for V and 4 bases for J; bases not matched to a gene: 11. The CDR3 DNA sequence: TGTGCCAGCAGCTACGGTGGACAGGGATTTTACGAGCAGTACTTC. Its protein product is CASSYGGQGFYEQYF.

The rearrangement joins TRBV10-1 to TRBJ2-2; D is ambiguous. V lost 3 bases, J lost 3 bases, and 5 bases lay in between. The length of the CDR3 is 13 residues. CDR1 WNHNN and CDR2 SYGVQD come from the germline V gene (reference sequence). This chain's CDR3 is CASSDGYTGELFF. DNA of the CDR3: TGCGCCAGCAGTGACGGTTACACCGGGGAGCTGTTTTTT.

This clone was observed a handful of times. The V call is TRBV21-1, the J call TRBJ1-5; the D call TRBD1 from the table was never checked on the DNA. TRBV21-1 is a recognized pseudogene. The CDR3 loop spans 14 amino acids. The CDR3 DNA reads as TGTGCCAGCACTACGGACAGGCTCGGTCAGCCCCAGCATTTT. Its protein is CASTTDRLGQPQHF.